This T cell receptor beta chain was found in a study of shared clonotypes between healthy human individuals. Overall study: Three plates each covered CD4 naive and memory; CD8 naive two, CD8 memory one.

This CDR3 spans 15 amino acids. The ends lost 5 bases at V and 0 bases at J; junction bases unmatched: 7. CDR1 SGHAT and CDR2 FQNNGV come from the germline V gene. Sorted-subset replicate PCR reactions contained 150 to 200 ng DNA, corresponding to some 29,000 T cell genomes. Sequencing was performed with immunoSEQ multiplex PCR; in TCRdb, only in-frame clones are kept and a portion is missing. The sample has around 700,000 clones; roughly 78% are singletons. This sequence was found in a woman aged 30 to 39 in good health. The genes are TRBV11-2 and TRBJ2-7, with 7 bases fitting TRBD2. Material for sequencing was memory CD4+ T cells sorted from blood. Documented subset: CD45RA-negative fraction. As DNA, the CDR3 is TGTGCCAGCAGCGTTTCTAGCGGTAGCTCCTACGAGCAGTACTTC. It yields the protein CASSVSSGSSYEQYF.